The clone carrying this T cell receptor (beta chain) was counted only a few times. Its antigen is unidentified. The sample is drawn from a study of PD-1 blockade in classical Hodgkin lymphoma. Noted time point: cycle 4 day 1 (C4D1), after 6 weeks of nivolumab. Each of the patients experienced relapse following autologous stem cell transplantation, and their brentuximab vedotin exposure differed. CDR1 is SGHVS, CDR2 FQNEAQ, per germline. This CDR3 contains 16 residues. With 2 bases removed from V and 1 base from J, the gap between germline ends came to 11 bases. Study-wide findings and caveats: At baseline, newly diagnosed patients reportedly showed less TCR diversity than healthy donors. Baseline diversity resembling that of newly diagnosed patients was seen in complete responders.

Assay used: immunoSEQ multiplex PCR; TCRdb lists only in-frame clones, some missing. Altogether some 22,000 clones are present, over 70% being singletons, with the ten largest covering roughly 21%. This sequence joins TRBV7-8 and TRBJ2-2, with a possible D match to TRBD1 (6 bases). Sequencing was performed on peripheral blood mononuclear cells (PBMCs), taken before the fourth cycle of nivolumab. The source of this sequence is a human donor with classical Hodgkin lymphoma. CDR3 coding DNA: TGTGCCAGCAGCTTACGGAACAGGGAGAACACCGGGGAGCTGTTTTTT. Translation: CASSLRNRENTGELFF. The complete variable domain, with remaining parts taken from reference TRBV7-8 and TRBJ2-2, reads GAGVSQSPRYKVAKRGQDVALRCDPISGHVSLFWYQQALGQGPEFLTYFQNEAQLDKSGLPSDRFFAERPEGSVSTLKIQRTQQEDSAVYLCASSLRNRENTGELFFGEGSRLTVL.